This section outlines one TCR beta chain sequence together with its context. What it binds is unknown. This sample is drawn from a study of post-analysis software for immune sequencing data. Study summary: As for disease course, relapsing-remitting, secondary progressive and progressive-relapsing multiple sclerosis were all included.

Prepared libraries of TCR beta cDNA carried unique molecular identifiers. In TCRdb, the PCR reads were re-called with MiXCR into one record per CDR3 protein. The sample has fewer than 700,000 distinct CDR3 sequences, about 40% seen once. Regarding the study as a whole: Among multiple sclerosis patients, normalized Chao1 diversity was significantly below that of controls.

The clonotype originates from a girl under 18 with multiple sclerosis. Sequencing was carried out using blood.

This CDR3 is CASSSGVNTEAFF. DNA of the CDR3: TGTGCCAGCAGCAGCGGAGTGAACACTGAAGCTTTCTTT. This rearrangement joins TRBV6-5 to TRBJ1-1; D unclear. Germline CDR1 MNHEY, CDR2 SVGAGI. This CDR3 has 13 amino acids. Trimming removed 6 bases from V and 0 bases from J, with 8 bases in between.